Only a few counts were recorded for the clone carrying this T cell receptor beta chain. Its specificity is unknown. The germline gives CDR1 SGHVS, CDR2 FNYEAQ. After removal of 4 bases from V and 2 bases from J, the junction contained 2 bases not matched to a gene. This CDR3 contains 14 residues. The data are from a study of cytomegalovirus exposure and HLA in healthy donors. On the study more broadly: Unique TCRs numbering around 85 million, obtained from HLA-typed donors, made up an early data release. Study-wide results and caveats: For TCR beta chains, V- and J-gene trimming was later linked to a missense DCLRE1C variant.

PCR involved 60 Vbeta and 13 Jbeta primers. The table came from immunoSEQ multiplex PCR; TCRdb's copy has only in-frame clones and leaves some out. The profile shows over 70,000 clones, 65% to 75% of them singletons. V usage is TRBV7-6 and J usage is TRBJ1-1; 9 nucleotides match TRBD1. The clonotype comes from a man in his forties in good health and CMV-seropositive. Input material: PBMCs. CDR3 protein: CASSSGQGNTEAFF. The CDR3 nucleotides read TGTGCCAGCAGCTCGGGACAGGGAAACACTGAAGCTTTCTTT.